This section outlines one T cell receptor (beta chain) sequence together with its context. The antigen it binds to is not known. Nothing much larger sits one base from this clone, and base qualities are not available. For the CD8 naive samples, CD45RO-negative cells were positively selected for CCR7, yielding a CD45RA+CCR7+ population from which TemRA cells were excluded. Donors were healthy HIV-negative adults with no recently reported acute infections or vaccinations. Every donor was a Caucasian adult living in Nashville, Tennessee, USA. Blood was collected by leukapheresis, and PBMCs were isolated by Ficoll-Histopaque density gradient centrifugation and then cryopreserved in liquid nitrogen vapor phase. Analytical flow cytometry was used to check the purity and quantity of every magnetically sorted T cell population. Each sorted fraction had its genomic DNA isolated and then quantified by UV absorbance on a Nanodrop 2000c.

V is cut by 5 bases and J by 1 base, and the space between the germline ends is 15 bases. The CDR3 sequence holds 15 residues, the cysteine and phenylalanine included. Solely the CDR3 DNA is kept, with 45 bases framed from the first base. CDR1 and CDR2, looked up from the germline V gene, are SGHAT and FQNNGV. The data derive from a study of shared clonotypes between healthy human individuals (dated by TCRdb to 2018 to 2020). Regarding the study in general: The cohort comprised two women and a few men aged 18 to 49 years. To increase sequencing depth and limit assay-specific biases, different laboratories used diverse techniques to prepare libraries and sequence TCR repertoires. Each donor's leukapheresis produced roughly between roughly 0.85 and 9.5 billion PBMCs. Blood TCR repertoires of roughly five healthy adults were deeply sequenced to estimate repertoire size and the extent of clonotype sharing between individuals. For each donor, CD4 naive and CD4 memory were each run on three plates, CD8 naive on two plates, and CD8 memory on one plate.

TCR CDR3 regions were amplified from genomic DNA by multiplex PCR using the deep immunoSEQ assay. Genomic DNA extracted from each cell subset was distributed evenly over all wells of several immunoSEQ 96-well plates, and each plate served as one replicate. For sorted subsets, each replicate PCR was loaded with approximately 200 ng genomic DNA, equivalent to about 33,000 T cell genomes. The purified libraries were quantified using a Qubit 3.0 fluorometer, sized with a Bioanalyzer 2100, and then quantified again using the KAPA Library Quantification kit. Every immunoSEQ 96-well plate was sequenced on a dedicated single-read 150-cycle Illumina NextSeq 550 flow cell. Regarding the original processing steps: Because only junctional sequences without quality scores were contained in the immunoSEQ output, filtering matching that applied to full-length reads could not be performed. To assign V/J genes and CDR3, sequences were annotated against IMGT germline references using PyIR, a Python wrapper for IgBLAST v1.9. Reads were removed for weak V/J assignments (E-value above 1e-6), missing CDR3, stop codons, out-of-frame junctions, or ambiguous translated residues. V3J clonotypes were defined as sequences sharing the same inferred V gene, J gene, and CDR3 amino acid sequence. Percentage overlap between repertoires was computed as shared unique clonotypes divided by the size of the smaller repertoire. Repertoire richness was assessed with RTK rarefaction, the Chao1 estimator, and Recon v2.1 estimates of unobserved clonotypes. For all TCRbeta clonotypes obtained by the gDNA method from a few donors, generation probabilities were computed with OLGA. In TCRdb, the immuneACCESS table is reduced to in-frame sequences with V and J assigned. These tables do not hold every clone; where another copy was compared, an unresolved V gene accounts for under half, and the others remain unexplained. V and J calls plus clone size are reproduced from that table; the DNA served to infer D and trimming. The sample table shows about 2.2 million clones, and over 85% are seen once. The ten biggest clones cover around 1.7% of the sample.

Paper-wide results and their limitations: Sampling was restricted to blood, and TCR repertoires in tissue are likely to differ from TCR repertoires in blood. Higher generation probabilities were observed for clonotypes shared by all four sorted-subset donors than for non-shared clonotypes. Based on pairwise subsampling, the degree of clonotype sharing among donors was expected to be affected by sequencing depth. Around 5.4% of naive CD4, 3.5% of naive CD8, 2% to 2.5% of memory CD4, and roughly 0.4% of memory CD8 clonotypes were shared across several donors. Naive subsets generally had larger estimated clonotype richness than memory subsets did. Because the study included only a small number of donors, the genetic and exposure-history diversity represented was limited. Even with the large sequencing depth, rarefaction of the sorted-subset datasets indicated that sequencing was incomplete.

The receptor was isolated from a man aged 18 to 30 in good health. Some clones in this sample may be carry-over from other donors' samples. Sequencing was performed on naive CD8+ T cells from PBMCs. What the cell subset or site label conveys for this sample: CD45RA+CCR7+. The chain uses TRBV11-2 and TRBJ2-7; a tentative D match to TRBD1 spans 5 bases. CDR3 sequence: CASSEERQTSYEQYF. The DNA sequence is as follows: TGTGCCAGCAGCGAAGAGCGACAGACATCCTACGAGCAGTACTTC.